The entry that follows covers one T cell receptor (beta chain) sequence. Other DNA sequences in this sample translate to the same CDR3. Germline-derived CDR1 and CDR2 are SGHTA and FQGNSA. Trimming took 3 bases from V and 0 from J, leaving 9 bases between them. The CDR3 is 14 amino acids. Using about 220 ng DNA, roughly 33,000 T cell genomes, the sorted-subset replicate PCRs were run. Original methodology: ImmunoSEQ supplied junction-only sequences lacking quality scores, so filtering was different. Clones were read by immunoSEQ multiplex PCR, and TCRdb kept only the in-frame ones, dropping some. V and J calls plus clone size are reproduced from that table; the DNA served to infer D and trimming. The sample has some 1,600,000 clones; approximately 98% are singletons. The data were taken from a study of shared clonotypes between healthy human individuals. From CD4+ cells came CD45RA+ naive and CD45RA-negative memory subsets.

The sequencing input was naive CD4+ T cells sorted from blood. This sample's subset: CD45RA+ positively selected. This clonotype was sampled from a man younger than 40 in good health. This chain joins TRBV7-2 and TRBJ2-7, with D tentatively TRBD2 (5 bases). CDR3 nucleotide sequence: TGTGCCAGCAGCTTTGGTGGGAGCTCCTACGAGCAGTACTTC. Translated, it gives CASSFGGSSYEQYF.